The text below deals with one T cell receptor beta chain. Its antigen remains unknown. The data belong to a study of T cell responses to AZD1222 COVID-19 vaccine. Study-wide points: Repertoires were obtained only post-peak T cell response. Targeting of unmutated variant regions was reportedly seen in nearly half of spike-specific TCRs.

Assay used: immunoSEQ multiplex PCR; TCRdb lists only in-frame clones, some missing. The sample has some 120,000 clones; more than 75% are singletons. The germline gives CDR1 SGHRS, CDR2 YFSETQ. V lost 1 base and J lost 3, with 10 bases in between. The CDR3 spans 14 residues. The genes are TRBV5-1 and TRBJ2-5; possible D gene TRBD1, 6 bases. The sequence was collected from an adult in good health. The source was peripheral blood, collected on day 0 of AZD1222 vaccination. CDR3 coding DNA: TGCGCCAGCAGCTTGCAGGGGATAAAAGAGACCCAGTACTTC. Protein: CASSLQGIKETQYF.